These 22 T cell receptor beta chains share one sample of origin, sequenced in a study of cytomegalovirus exposure and HLA in healthy donors. Vbeta (60) and Jbeta (13) primers were used in the PCR. Using immunoSEQ multiplex PCR, the repertoire was profiled, and TCRdb retains in-frame clones only, with some absent. Of 75,000 to 90,000 clones detected, roughly three quarters appear once; the ten largest clones hold around 22%. What was sequenced was PBMCs. All receptors come from a middle-aged woman in good health and CMV-seropositive.

This chain connects TRBV2 to TRBJ2-5, with TRBD1 matching 9 bases. Germline CDR1 SNHLY, CDR2 FYNNEI. The V segment lost 4 bases and the J segment 2 bases; nucleotides outside the gene matches: 2. The CDR3 covers 14 residues. CDR3 amino acids: CASSGDRGQETQYF. In DNA, the CDR3 is TGTGCCAGCAGTGGAGACAGGGGGCAAGAGACCCAGTACTTC.

The chain couples TRBV19 to TRBJ2-1, with D tentatively TRBD2 (6 bases). Trimming took 6 bases from V and 4 from J, leaving 10 bases between them. Germline V gene data show CDR1 as LNHDA and CDR2 as SQIVND (reference sequence). This CDR3 spans 13 amino acids. CDR3 bases: TGTGCCAGTAGCCGCCGGGGGTACAATGAGCAGTTCTTC. Translated: CASSRRGYNEQFF.

The gene calls are TRBV5-5 and TRBJ2-2, with no clear D. This CDR3 comprises 14 residues. V was shortened by 1 base and J by 6 bases, with 10 bases between the two germline ends. Germline CDR1 reads SGHKS; CDR2 reads YYEKEE (reference sequence). This CDR3 reads CASSLMVRAGELFF. As DNA, the CDR3 is TGTGCCAGCAGCTTGATGGTACGGGCCGGGGAGCTGTTTTTT.

This clone was recorded once. V is TRBV9 and J is TRBJ2-1; 11 bases match TRBD1. This CDR3 spans 17 amino acids. CDR1 is SGDLS and CDR2 is YYNGEE in the germline V gene. After removal of 3 bases from V and 3 bases from J, the junction contained 8 bases not matched to a gene. CDR3 DNA: TGTGCCAGCAGCGCATCAACCGGGACAGGGGGCTACAATGAGCAGTTCTTC. Translated: CASSASTGTGGYNEQFF.

The rearrangement uses TRBV29-1 and TRBJ2-2, with a possible D match to TRBD1 (6 bases). Germline V gene lookup returns CDR1 SQVTM and CDR2 ANQGSEA. The CDR3 consists of 12 residues. V gave up 4 bases and J gave up 6 bases, with 9 bases separating them. The CDR3, as DNA: TGCAGCGTTGCAACAGGGCCCGGGGAGCTGTTTTTT. Residues: CSVATGPGELFF.

The CDR3 DNA reads as TGTGCCAGCAGCTTGGAGGGGAGGAGCACTGAAGCTTTCTTT. As protein: CASSLEGRSTEAFF. The chain joins TRBV5-4 to TRBJ1-1; possibly TRBD1 for D (5 bases). Trimming shortened V by 0 bases and J by 4 bases, and 10 bases separated the two germline ends. The germline V gene has CDR1 SGHNT and CDR2 YYREEE (reference sequence). The CDR3 has 14 residues.

The V call is TRBV5-1, the J call TRBJ2-7; TRBD1 is a possible D gene (5 bases). The CDR3 contains 14 residues. Trimming removed 4 bases at V and 4 bases at J, with 15 bases between. Germline-derived CDR1 and CDR2 are SGHRS and YFSETQ. CDR3 sequence reads: CASSLGSKGYEQYF. The CDR3 DNA sequence: TGCGCCAGCAGCCTCGGGTCGAAGGGGTACGAGCAGTACTTC. The whole variable domain, filled in from reference TRBV5-1 and TRBJ2-7, reads KAGVTQTPRYLIKTRGQQVTLSCSPISGHRSVSWYQQTPGQGLQFLFEYFSETQRNKGNFPGRFSGRQFSNSRSEMNVSTLELGDSALYLCASSLGSKGYEQYFGPGTRLTVT.

The chain links TRBV10-3 to TRBJ2-5; perhaps TRBD1 as D (7 bases). V was pared by 3 bases and J by 7 bases, with 18 bases between. The CDR3 consists of 15 residues. Germline CDR1 and CDR2: ENHRY and SYGVKD. The CDR3 bases are TGTGCCATCAGTGAAGGGTCAGGGGGGCTAACGACCCAGTACTTC. It translates to CAISEGSGGLTTQYF.

This rearrangement joins TRBV6-5 to TRBJ1-2, with D possibly matching TRBD1 (6 bases). V dropped 6 bases and J dropped 4 bases, with 12 bases sitting between them. This CDR3 comprises 13 residues. CDR1 and CDR2 from the germline V gene are MNHEY and SVGAGI. For the CDR3, the DNA is TGTGCCAGCAGACCGGGACAACTCTATGGCTACACCTTC. Residues: CASRPGQLYGYTF.

The chain recombines TRBV28 with TRBJ1-2; D unresolved. CDR1 MDHEN and CDR2 SYDVKM come from the germline V gene. Deletions cut 3 bases from V and 8 bases from J, with 13 bases between. The CDR3 spans 13 residues. CDR3 DNA: TGTGCCAGCAGTTTTAGGTATCTAGGAGGCTACACCTTC. Its protein product is CASSFRYLGGYTF.

The gene calls are TRBV18 and TRBJ2-1; 8 positions agree with TRBD1. This CDR3 contains 15 residues. V gave up 3 bases and J gave up 8 bases; unmatched junction bases: 9. Germline V gives CDR1 KGHSH, CDR2 LQKENI. CDR3 nucleotide sequence: TGTGCCAGCTCACCCTTACAGGGGGATGGAGATGAGCAGTTCTTC. Its translation: CASSPLQGDGDEQFF.

This clone has more than one count but fewer than ten. The chain carries TRBV7-8 and TRBJ1-5; D may be TRBD1 (5 bases). V was shortened by 5 bases and J by 3 bases, with 14 bases between the two germline ends. The germline V gene encodes CDR1 SGHVS and CDR2 FQNEAQ. The CDR3 has 15 residues. This CDR3 reads CASSRTDSPNQPQHF. The CDR3 nucleotides are TGTGCCAGCAGCCGGACCGACAGTCCCAATCAGCCCCAGCATTTT.

V gene TRBV2 combines with J gene TRBJ2-5; 8 bases line up with TRBD1. Germline V gene sequence: CDR1 SNHLY, CDR2 FYNNEI. Trimming at V came to 6 bases and at J to 1 base, leaving 10 bases not matched to a gene. The CDR3 covers 16 residues. The DNA of the CDR3 is TGTGCCAGCAGCATAACCGGGACAGGACTCCAAGAGACCCAGTACTTC. Translated: CASSITGTGLQETQYF.

In DNA form, the CDR3 reads TGTGCCAGCAGAGTACAGGTGAATGAGCAGTTCTTC. Amino acids: CASRVQVNEQFF. This rearrangement joins TRBV28 to TRBJ2-1; tentatively, D is TRBD1 (5 bases). The CDR3 loop spans 12 amino acids. The V end was cut by 6 bases, the J end by 7 bases, with 10 bases between. Germline V lookup: CDR1 MDHEN, CDR2 SYDVKM.

This chain uses TRBV18 with TRBJ2-3, with D possibly being TRBD2 (7 bases). Germline assignment: CDR1 KGHSH and CDR2 LQKENI. The CDR3 is 15 amino acids. Between the trimmed V and J ends, which lost 1 base and 2 bases, there was a span of 10 bases. CDR3 sequence: CASSPLGGHTDTQYF. CDR3 nucleotide sequence: TGTGCCAGCTCACCACTCGGGGGGCACACAGATACGCAGTATTTT.

V gene TRBV6-6 combines with J gene TRBJ1-5; TRBD1 agrees at 7 bases. V shed 5 bases, J shed 2 bases, and the junction held 6 bases outside the gene matches. Germline CDR1 and CDR2: MNHNY and SVGAGI (reference sequence). The CDR3 consists of 15 residues. CDR3 region: CASSVQGEGNQPQHF. CDR3 in DNA: TGTGCCAGCAGTGTGCAGGGGGAGGGCAATCAGCCCCAGCATTTT.

The chain has TRBV29-1 and TRBJ1-2; D call uncertain. This CDR3 region has 14 residues. Germline assignment: CDR1 SQVTM and CDR2 ANQGSEA. V lost 4 bases, J lost 1 base, and 13 bases lay in between. The CDR3 sequence is CSVAVVGHNYGYTF. CDR3 sequence (DNA): TGCAGCGTTGCTGTAGTTGGGCATAACTATGGCTACACCTTC.

In its sample, this clone was seen once. CDR3 DNA sequence: TGTGCCAGCAGCCGTGGACAGGCCTCCCAGGGGTACTTC. Encoded protein: CASSRGQASQGYF. The chain joins TRBV28 to TRBJ2-7; TRBD1 agrees at 7 bases. CDR3 length: 13 amino acids. The V gene end was trimmed by 6 bases and the J gene end by 12 bases; junction bases not matched to a gene: 14. CDR1 and CDR2 (germline): MDHEN, SYDVKM.

The chain recombines TRBV4-2 with TRBJ2-2; 14 bases are a match to TRBD2. This CDR3 contains 19 residues. The V gene's germline CDR1 is LGHNA and CDR2 YNFKEQ. V gave up 0 bases and J gave up 6 bases; unmatched junction bases: 9. Written as DNA, the CDR3 is TGTGCCAGCAGCCAAGATAGTCCGCTGACTAGCGGGGGGGCCGGGGAGCTGTTTTTT. Its protein product is CASSQDSPLTSGGAGELFF.

The V gene is TRBV6-6, the J gene TRBJ2-1, with 8 bases aligning to TRBD1. The germline CDR1 and CDR2 sequences are MNHNY and SVGAGI (reference sequence). There are 14 residues in the CDR3. The trim removed 6 bases at V and 6 bases at J, leaving 7 bases unmatched. CDR3 sequence reads: CASSPGTGGNEQFF. Here the CDR3 DNA reads TGTGCCAGCAGCCCCGGGACAGGTGGCAATGAGCAGTTCTTC.

To note about this clone: Other DNA sequences in the same sample also yield this CDR3. The J gene is TRBJ2-1, the V gene TRBV7-2; D remains ambiguous. V was cut by 3 bases and J by 8 bases, with 14 bases left in between. CDR1 and CDR2 from the germline V gene are SGHTA and FQGNSA. The CDR3 totals 14 residues. CDR3 in amino acids: CASSFLDMLDEQFF. DNA of the CDR3: TGTGCCAGCAGCTTCCTGGATATGCTAGATGAGCAGTTCTTC.

The CDR3 loop is CASRPQTGDYQPQHF. The CDR3 DNA reads as TGTGCCAGCAGACCCCAGACAGGGGATTATCAGCCCCAGCATTTT. The gene calls are TRBV6-6 and TRBJ1-5; TRBD1 matches 8 bases. The junction had 9 bases not matched to a gene; V was cut back by 6 bases and J by 5 bases. Germline V lookup: CDR1 MNHNY, CDR2 SVGAGI (reference sequence). The CDR3 runs to 15 residues.